This is a list of T cell receptor beta chains from one sample in a study of beta chain features in type 1 diabetes. TCRdb's table, derived via immunoSEQ multiplex PCR, lists solely in-frame clones and lacks some. The sample includes more than 250,000 clones, roughly 22% of them seen just once. The material sequenced was naive CD4+ T cells from blood. Every receptor here comes from a woman between 40 and 50 years old with type 1 diabetes. The CDR3 runs from the conserved cysteine through the conserved F or W. A D gene is named only where the DNA matches it firmly. Expanded clones are given a class, and other clones once, few, many or no size at all.

.	TRBV30	few	TRBJ1-1	CAWSLQGDTEAFF	TGTGCCTGGAGTTTACAGGGAGACACTGAAGCTTTCTTT
.	TRBV2	.	TRBJ1-1	CASNGMNTEAFF	TGTGCCAGCAACGGGATGAACACTGAAGCTTTCTTT
.	TRBV21-1	.	TRBJ2-7	CASSDPGYEQYF	TGTGCCAGCAGCGACCCCGGGTACGAGCAGTACTTC
.	TRBV7-2	.	TRBJ2-3	CASSLARLDTQYF	TGTGCCAGCAGCTTAGCGAGGCTAGATACGCAGTATTTT
.	TRBV30	.	TRBJ1-2	CAWATGNYGYTF	TGTGCCTGGGCGACAGGCAACTATGGCTACACCTTC
.	TRBV21-1	.	TRBJ2-6	CASTVGGFSSGANVLTF	TGTGCCAGCACCGTCGGAGGGTTTAGCTCTGGGGCCAACGTCCTGACTTTC
TRBD1	TRBV29-1	few	TRBJ1-1	CSGDRGNTEAFF	TGCAGCGGTGACAGGGGAAACACTGAAGCTTTCTTT
TRBD1	TRBV5-1	.	TRBJ2-3	CASRTGGGTDTQYF	TGCGCCAGCAGAACAGGGGGCGGCACAGATACGCAGTATTTT
TRBD2	TRBV30	few	TRBJ2-3	CAWSVGGRDDTQYF	TGTGCCTGGAGTGTAGGCGGGAGGGACGATACGCAGTATTTT
.	TRBV29-1	.	TRBJ1-1	CSVGQGGSAEAFF	TGCAGCGTTGGTCAGGGTGGATCGGCTGAAGCTTTCTTT
TRBD1	TRBV7-2	.	TRBJ2-5	CASSLYGQGPETQYF	TGTGCCAGCAGCTTATATGGACAGGGCCCCGAGACCCAGTACTTC
.	TRBV28	.	TRBJ2-7	CASSTGFYEQYF	TGTGCCAGCAGCACGGGTTTTTACGAGCAGTACTTC
.	TRBV14	few	TRBJ2-7	CASSQVNEQYF	TGTGCCAGCAGCCAAGTAAACGAGCAGTACTTC
.	TRBV5-1	.	TRBJ2-1	CASSLLAPGLGNEQFF	TGCGCCAGCAGCTTGCTCGCCCCAGGCCTTGGGAATGAGCAGTTCTTC
TRBD1	TRBV30	few	TRBJ1-4	CAWRGQGNEKLFF	TGTGCCTGGAGGGGACAGGGGAATGAAAAACTGTTTTTT
TRBD2	TRBV6-5	.	TRBJ2-7	CASRATSGEQYF	TGTGCCAGCAGAGCGACTAGCGGCGAGCAGTACTTC
.	TRBV30	few	TRBJ1-2	CAWSPGDYGYTF	TGTGCCTGGAGTCCGGGGGACTATGGCTACACCTTC
TRBD1	TRBV29-1	few	TRBJ2-7	CSVEPTGDQQYF	TGCAGCGTTGAACCGACAGGGGATCAGCAGTACTTC
.	TRBV28	few	TRBJ1-5	CASSTQGFLQPQHF	TGTGCCAGCAGTACTCAGGGTTTTCTTCAGCCCCAGCATTTT
.	TRBV18	few	TRBJ2-3	CASSPSRFTDTQYF	TGTGCCAGCTCACCGTCCAGGTTCACAGATACGCAGTATTTT
.	TRBV7-9	few	TRBJ2-1	CASSLGGSYNEQFF	TGTGCCAGCAGCTTAGGCGGGTCCTACAATGAGCAGTTCTTC
TRBD1	TRBV6-5	few	TRBJ1-1	CASSYLDRDTEAFF	TGTGCCAGCAGTTACTTGGACAGGGACACTGAAGCTTTCTTT
.	TRBV10-3	.	TRBJ1-2	CAISGGGHLNYGYTF	TGTGCCATCAGTGGCGGGGGACACCTTAACTATGGCTACACCTTC
.	TRBV2	.	TRBJ1-1	CAITPDTLGTEAFF	TGTGCCATCACTCCCGACACCTTGGGCACTGAAGCTTTCTTT
TRBD2	TRBV2	.	TRBJ2-3	CASSSTSGTDTQYF	TGTGCCAGCAGTTCGACTAGCGGCACAGATACGCAGTATTTT
TRBD2	TRBV7-3	.	TRBJ2-1	CASSQLLAGAIEWFF	TGTGCCAGCAGCCAACTACTAGCGGGGGCCATTGAGTGGTTCTTC
.	TRBV4-3	.	TRBJ1-2	CASSPTTGLNYGYTF	TGCGCCAGCAGCCCAACAACAGGGCTCAACTATGGCTACACCTTC
.	TRBV18	few	TRBJ1-1	CASSPGHTNTEAFF	TGTGCCAGCTCACCAGGCCATACGAACACTGAAGCTTTCTTT
TRBD2	TRBV28	.	TRBJ2-5	CASSEAGRPYKETQYF	TGTGCCAGCAGTGAAGCGGGGCGCCCCTATAAAGAGACCCAGTACTTC
.	TRBV7-3	.	TRBJ1-5	CASSLQAEEPQHF	TGTGCCAGCAGCCTACAGGCCGAGGAGCCCCAGCATTTT
TRBD2	TRBV2	few	TRBJ2-4	CASSEGGLAPHIQYF	TGTGCCAGCAGTGAAGGGGGACTAGCGCCCCACATTCAGTACTTC
TRBD1	TRBV4-2	.	TRBJ1-4	CASSLDRSEKLFF	TGTGCCAGCAGCCTGGACAGGAGTGAAAAACTGTTTTTT
TRBD1	TRBV27	few	TRBJ1-5	CASSETGGAQHF	TGTGCCAGCAGTGAAACAGGGGGAGCCCAGCATTTT
TRBD1	TRBV7-2	few	TRBJ2-3	CASRPDRGYTQYF	TGTGCCAGCAGACCCGACAGGGGGTATACGCAGTATTTT
TRBD2	TRBV9	.	TRBJ2-2	CASYDQAGGNTGELFF	TGTGCCAGCTATGATCAAGCGGGAGGGAACACCGGGGAGCTGTTTTTT
.	TRBV27	.	TRBJ1-4	CASSRRENEKLFF	TGTGCCAGCAGTAGGAGGGAGAATGAAAAACTGTTTTTT
.	TRBV28	.	TRBJ1-2	CASSSRGSGYTF	TGTGCCAGCAGTTCTAGGGGATCTGGCTACACCTTC
TRBD2	TRBV28	.	TRBJ2-7	CASSSSGRPGDEQYF	TGTGCCAGCAGTTCTAGCGGGAGGCCCGGTGACGAGCAGTACTTC
.	TRBV20-1	few	TRBJ1-2	CSAGGGGYTF	TGCAGTGCGGGAGGAGGGGGCTACACCTTC
.	TRBV7-2	.	TRBJ2-7	CASTRDSSYEQYF	TGTGCCAGCACTCGGGACTCCTCCTACGAGCAGTACTTC
.	TRBV30	few	TRBJ2-2	CAWSPGNTGELFF	TGTGCCTGGAGTCCAGGGAACACCGGGGAGCTGTTTTTT
.	TRBV18	few	TRBJ1-3	CASSPGAGEGNTIYF	TGTGCCAGCTCACCGGGAGCAGGGGAAGGAAACACCATATATTTT
TRBD2	TRBV30	few	TRBJ2-1	CAWSLVGGRPNEQFF	TGTGCCTGGAGTCTCGTTGGCGGGAGGCCCAATGAGCAGTTCTTC
TRBD2	TRBV30	.	TRBJ2-1	CAWSFSRTSGSSAYNEQFF	TGTGCCTGGAGTTTCTCAAGGACTAGCGGGAGCTCTGCCTACAATGAGCAGTTCTTC
TRBD1	TRBV25-1	.	TRBJ2-5	CASSEYGPGGSTRETQYF	TGTGCCAGCAGTGAATACGGGCCAGGGGGCTCAACCAGGGAGACCCAGTACTTC
.	TRBV7-2	.	TRBJ2-4	CASSLRTEKNIQYF	TGTGCCAGCAGCTTAAGGACAGAGAAAAACATTCAGTACTTC
TRBD2	TRBV28	few	TRBJ2-3	CASSLATSGSTDTQYF	TGTGCCAGCAGCCTGGCGACTAGCGGGAGCACAGATACGCAGTATTTT
TRBD2	TRBV7-9	.	TRBJ2-2	CASSRGLADTGELFF	TGTGCCAGCAGCCGGGGACTAGCGGACACCGGGGAGCTGTTTTTT
TRBD2	TRBV7-2	.	TRBJ2-7	CASSPGLAGIYEQYF	TGTGCCAGCAGCCCCGGACTAGCGGGCATCTACGAGCAGTACTTC
TRBD1	TRBV15	.	TRBJ2-7	CATSRDRDYEQYF	TGTGCCACCAGCAGGGACAGGGACTACGAGCAGTACTTC
TRBD1	TRBV28	few	TRBJ2-7	CASSLASFGTGTYEQYF	TGTGCCAGCAGTTTGGCTTCCTTCGGGACAGGTACCTACGAGCAGTACTTC